This TCR beta chain was sequenced during a study of CD8 T cells in Susac syndrome. It was with random hexamers that roughly 0.45 to 1 ug RNA was reverse transcribed. TCRdb ran MiXCR on the immunoSEQ multiplex PCR reads and lists one entry per CDR3 protein. Of over 70,000 distinct CDR3 sequences listed, roughly 95% are singletons. Study results and limitations: In its TCR sequencing and HLA analysis, the study acknowledged that the number of individuals was relatively small.

CDR1 and CDR2 from the germline V gene are LNHNV and YYDKDF (reference sequence). The CDR3 spans 16 residues. Trimming removed 0 bases from V and 0 bases from J, with 6 bases in between. As regards this clonotype: The antigen is undetermined.

Sequencing used CD8+ T cells from PBMCs. The receptor was isolated from a human donor with Susac syndrome. The chain uses TRBV15 and TRBJ2-6; the D is unclear. CDR3 coding DNA: TGTGCCACCAGCAGAGATTCGGGCTCTGGGGCCAACGTCCTGACTTTC. This encodes CATSRDSGSGANVLTF.